This T cell receptor beta chain was observed in a study of regulatory T cells in long-lasting Graves disease. Findings of the study overall: Only a small sample size was used, which may have cut accuracy. Newly diagnosed patients had higher TCR diversity than persistent Graves' patients did. Comparison showed that persistent patients shared more public clonotypes (about 2,600) than new patients (966).

Specified time point: newly diagnosed GD, antithyroid drugs for less than 3 months. TCR sequences were obtained from RNA taken from PBMCs. With iRepertoire HTBI primers and Arm-PCR of CDR3 regions, TCR beta libraries were built. TCRdb used MiXCR to reprocess the multiplex PCR reads, holding one entry per CDR3 protein. Among about 460,000 distinct CDR3 sequences listed, about 15% were seen once. With 6 bases clipped from V and 4 bases from J, the junction kept 5 bases outside the gene matches. Germline lookup yields CDR1 LGHDT and CDR2 YNNKEL (reference sequence). CDR3 length: 14 residues. This clonotype has ten or more counts. Its specificity is unknown. In addition, the sample was reused for a study of T cells in Graves' hyperthyroidism and ophthalmopathy.

The clonotype was recovered from a woman aged 50 to 60 with Graves disease. This chain joins TRBV3-1 and TRBJ2-7, with 11 bases aligning to TRBD2. The source was peripheral blood mononuclear cells (PBMCs), collected at new diagnosis, from a patient treated with antithyroid drugs. The CDR3 sequence is CASSRLAGQYEQYF. The CDR3 DNA reads as TGTGCCAGCAGTCGACTAGCGGGACAGTACGAGCAGTACTTC.